This paragraph reports one T cell receptor (beta chain). Its antigen remains unknown. Though probably carrying unrecorded immune exposures, donors were nominally healthy at sampling. The data derive from a study of cytomegalovirus exposure and HLA in healthy donors. In the study overall: Earlier work reported 110 million or so unique TCR beta sequences from 150 million to 200 million T cells. Findings and caveats of the study: While the bulk of TCR sequences proved rare, some public TCRs turned up in many donors. When analyzed later, the rates of TCR association showed variation by HLA locus, with DRB1 the most and HLA-C the fewest.

The PCR ran on 60 Vbeta and 13 Jbeta primers. Generated by immunoSEQ multiplex PCR, the TCRdb table keeps only in-frame clones and is missing some. The table lists approximately 90,000 clones, more than 70% of them singletons, with roughly 2% in the top ten. Trimming stripped 1 base from V and 1 base from J, with 5 bases between. Per germline, CDR1 PRHDT and CDR2 FYEKMQ (reference sequence). The CDR3 covers 13 residues. The genes are TRBV13 and TRBJ2-7; tentative D call: TRBD1 (5 bases). The origin of this receptor is a man aged 35-49 years in good health and CMV-seronegative. The sequenced material came from PBMCs. The CDR3 bases are TGTGCCAGCAGCTTAGACAGGTCCTACGAGCAGTACTTC. It encodes CASSLDRSYEQYF.